The following is a T cell receptor (beta chain) sequence with its context. The antigen is unknown. Unique molecular identifiers featured in how the TCRbeta library was prepared. One entry per CDR3 protein results from TCRdb running MiXCR on the PCR reads. Of hundreds of thousands of distinct CDR3 sequences in the sample, roughly a tenth were seen once. Trimming took 6 bases from V and 5 from J; bases not matched to a gene: 7. The CDR3 sequence is 14 residues long. CDR1 SGHDT and CDR2 YYEEEE come from the germline V gene. The sample comes from a study of T-cell reconstitution after alpha-beta-depleted transplantation in children. Study-level findings and limits: T-cell numbers and diversity one year post-transplant derived largely from freshly generated T cells. Several hundred graft clones that had expanded were reportedly the source of alpha-beta T cells about two months after transplant. The high TCRbeta diversity at day 60 in some patients came from surviving recipient T cells and thymic progenitors.

The sequenced sample was PBMCs, obtained before TCRalphabeta/CD19-depleted stem cell transplant. The sequence came from a child aged 2 to 10 with inherited bone marrow failure, due to receive a stem cell transplant. The chain employs TRBV5-6 and TRBJ2-4; 8 bases line up with TRBD2. The CDR3 sequence: CASNPGLAENIQYF. CDR3 coding DNA: TGTGCCAGCAACCCCGGACTAGCAGAAAACATTCAGTACTTC.